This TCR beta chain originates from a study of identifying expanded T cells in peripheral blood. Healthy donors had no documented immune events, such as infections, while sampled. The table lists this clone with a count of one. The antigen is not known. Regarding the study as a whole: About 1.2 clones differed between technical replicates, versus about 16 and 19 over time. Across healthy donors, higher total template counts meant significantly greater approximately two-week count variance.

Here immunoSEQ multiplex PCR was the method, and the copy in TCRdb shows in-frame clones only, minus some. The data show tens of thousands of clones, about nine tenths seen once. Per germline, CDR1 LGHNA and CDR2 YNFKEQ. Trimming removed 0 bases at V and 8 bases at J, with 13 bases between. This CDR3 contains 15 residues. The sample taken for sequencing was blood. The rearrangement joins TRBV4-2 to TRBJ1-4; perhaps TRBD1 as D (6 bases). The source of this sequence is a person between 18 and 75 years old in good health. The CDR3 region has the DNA TGTGCCAGCAGCCAAGACGGACAGAAGGGCGAAAAACTGTTTTTT. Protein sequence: CASSQDGQKGEKLFF.